The 3 T cell receptor beta chains below all came from one sample that was sequenced in a study of human T cells and chemical hapten exposure. Sample time point: patch test 1, 2 weeks after DPC sensitization. Treatment in this sample: therapeutic diphenylcyclopropenone sensitization with weekly scalp DPC. In TCRdb, the RACE reads were re-called with MiXCR into one record per CDR3 protein. The table lists some 170,000 distinct CDR3 sequences, under 25% of them singletons. The sequenced sample was whole blood, obtained in connection with sensitization to the hapten diphenylcyclopropenone (DPC). Receptors were obtained from a woman aged 50 to 60 with alopecia areata. Some clones in this sample may be carry-over from other donors' samples.

This clonotype was recorded a few times. The chain links TRBV20-1 to TRBJ2-1, with 8 bases fitting TRBD1. The germline CDR1 and CDR2 sequences are DFQATT and SNEGSKA (reference sequence). J gave up 9 bases and V 3 bases, and 16 bases lay outside the gene matches. The CDR3 sequence is 16 residues long. CDR3 nucleotide sequence: TGCAGTGCTAGCCGTCAGACAGGGGATGTGTTGAGTGAGCAGTTCTTC. This gives the protein CSASRQTGDVLSEQFF.

This rearrangement joins TRBV2 to TRBJ2-1, with 14 bases lining up with TRBD2. Looked up from germline, CDR1 is SNHLY and CDR2 is FYNNEI. The CDR3 loop spans 14 amino acids. V lost 10 bases and J lost 10; bases outside the gene matches: 9. In DNA, the CDR3 is TGTGCCAATGGACTAGCGGGAGGAGGTTGGGAGCAGTTCTTC. This gives the protein CANGLAGGGWEQFF.

The chain joins TRBV21-1 to TRBJ2-1. TRBV21-1 is deemed a pseudogene. The CDR3 spans 16 residues. In DNA, the CDR3 is TGTGCCAAAGGATACATAGGAAGGTTACTGGGGAATGAGCAGTTCTTC. Amino acids: CAKGYIGRLLGNEQFF.